Below, 10 T cell receptor beta chains from the same sample are listed, as sequenced in a study of Graves' ophthalmopathy and Graves' hyperthyroidism. For repertoire sequencing, the TCR beta CDR3 regions were amplified from RNA transcripts. HTBI primers were used in a first-round RT-PCR, which preceded a second-round multiplex PCR. TCRdb used MiXCR to reprocess the multiplex PCR reads, holding one entry per CDR3 protein. The sample shows hundreds of thousands of distinct CDR3 sequences, 20% to 25% of them seen only once. Sequencing was done on a sample of peripheral blood. These receptors were collected from a woman aged 18-29 years with stable Graves' hyperthyroidism. Some clones in this sample may be carry-over from other donors' samples.

This clonotype was recorded at least ten times. The chain joins TRBV12-3 or TRBV12-4 to TRBJ2-5; 7 bases agree with TRBD1. CDR3 length: 16 amino acids. V dropped 5 bases and J dropped 6; count of bases not matched to a gene: 15. Here the CDR3 DNA reads TGTGCCAGCAGTGCCCTTACAGGGGCGAGTTATAAGACCCAGTACTTC. Protein product: CASSALTGASYKTQYF.

V usage is TRBV10-2 and J usage is TRBJ1-1, with TRBD1 as a possible D gene (5 bases). This CDR3 has 12 residues. CDR1 is WSHSY, CDR2 SAAADI, per germline. V lost 9 bases to trimming and J lost 5 bases, with 13 bases between them. The CDR3 loop is CASQIGGTEAFF. As DNA, the CDR3 is TGCGCCAGTCAGATCGGGGGAACTGAAGCTTTCTTT.

This clonotype was counted many times. The V gene is TRBV12-3 or TRBV12-4, the J gene TRBJ2-7, with 13 bases lining up with TRBD2. The V segment lost 6 bases and the J segment 2 bases; nucleotides outside the gene matches: 4. This CDR3 contains 15 residues. The CDR3 bases are TGTGCCAGCAGGCCCGGGACTAGCGGGGCCTACGAGCAGTACTTC. Translating gives CASRPGTSGAYEQYF.

This clonotype was seen at least ten times. V gene TRBV15 combines with J gene TRBJ2-7; D is perhaps TRBD1 (5 bases). Between the trimmed V and J ends, which lost 3 bases and 2 bases, there was a span of 8 bases. The CDR3 spans 13 residues. CDR1 and CDR2 (germline): LNHNV, YYDKDF (reference sequence). This CDR3 reads CATSSGAAYEQYF. In DNA form, the CDR3 reads TGTGCCACCAGCAGTGGGGCGGCCTACGAGCAGTACTTC.

V is TRBV9 and J is TRBJ2-5; no definite D call. Germline V lookup: CDR1 SGDLS, CDR2 YYNGEE. V dropped 5 bases and J dropped 1 base, with 15 bases sitting between them. The CDR3 covers 15 residues. CDR3 region: CASSWGFSPQETQYF. CDR3 DNA sequence: TGTGCCAGCAGTTGGGGATTTAGCCCCCAAGAGACCCAGTACTTC. Full variable domain (outside the CDR3, taken from reference TRBV9 and TRBJ2-5): DSGVTQTPKHLITATGQRVTLRCSPRSGDLSVYWYQQSLDQGLQFLIQYYNGEERAKGNILERFSAQQFPDLHSELNLSSLELGDSALYFCASSWGFSPQETQYFGPGTRLLVL.

This chain uses TRBV7-8 with TRBJ2-2, with 8 bases aligning to TRBD2. CDR1 SGHVS and CDR2 FQNEAQ come from the germline V gene. This CDR3 comprises 17 residues. Trimming at V came to 7 bases and at J to 4 bases, leaving 14 bases not matched to a gene. The CDR3 DNA sequence: TGTGCCAGCAACTTTTTGTTCGGGGGGGCGACCACCGGGGAGCTGTTTTTT. This codes for CASNFLFGGATTGELFF.

This clonotype was seen a single time. CDR3 nucleotide sequence: TGTGCCAGCAGTCGGATAGCGGGGGGGTTCCAAGAGCAGTACTTC. This translates into CASSRIAGGFQEQYF. V and J are TRBV7-2 and TRBJ2-7, with TRBD2 identical over 11 bases. The CDR3 runs to 15 residues. The V gene's germline CDR1 is SGHTA and CDR2 FQGNSA. J gave up 7 bases and V 6 bases, and 11 bases lay outside the gene matches.

Details on this clonotype: This CDR3 is missing its conserved last phenylalanine or tryptophan, likely due to a read error. The chain uses TRBV28 and TRBJ1-3, with a weak D call TRBD1 (5 bases). The CDR3 sequence is 15 residues long. CDR1 and CDR2 from the germline V gene are MDHEN and SYDVKM. V shed 4 bases and J shed 4 bases, with 14 bases lying between them. The CDR3 spells CASSSLQGSGNTIYS. The CDR3 coding sequence is TGTGCCAGCAGTTCCCTTCAGGGTTCGGGAAACACCATATATTCT.

This rearrangement joins TRBV7-2 to TRBJ2-5; the D gene is possibly TRBD1 (5 bases). CDR3 length equals 13 residues. Germline lookup yields CDR1 SGHTA and CDR2 FQGNSA. With 3 bases removed from V and 3 bases from J, the gap between germline ends came to 8 bases. This CDR3 reads CASSLDIEETQYF. CDR3 nucleotides: TGTGCCAGCAGCTTGGACATAGAAGAGACCCAGTACTTC.

This clonotype was detected ten times or more. The gene calls are TRBV7-4 and TRBJ1-3; possible D gene TRBD1, 5 bases. In germline, CDR1 is SGHVT, CDR2 SQSDAQ. The CDR3 contains 15 residues. V was pared by 4 bases and J by 0 bases, with 10 bases between. The CDR3 region is CASSSLDNSGNTIYF. DNA of the CDR3: TGTGCCAGCAGCTCGCTGGACAACTCTGGAAACACCATATATTTT.